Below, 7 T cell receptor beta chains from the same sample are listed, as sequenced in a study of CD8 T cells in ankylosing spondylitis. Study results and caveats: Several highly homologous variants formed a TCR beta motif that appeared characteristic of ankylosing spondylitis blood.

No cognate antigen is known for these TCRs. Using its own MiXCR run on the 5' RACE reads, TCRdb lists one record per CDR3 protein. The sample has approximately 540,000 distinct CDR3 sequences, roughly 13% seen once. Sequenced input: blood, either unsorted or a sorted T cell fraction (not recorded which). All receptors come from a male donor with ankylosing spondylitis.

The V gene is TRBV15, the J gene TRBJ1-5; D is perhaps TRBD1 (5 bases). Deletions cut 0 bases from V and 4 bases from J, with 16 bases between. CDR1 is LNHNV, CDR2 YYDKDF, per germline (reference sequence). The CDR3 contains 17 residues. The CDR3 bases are TGTGCCACCAGCAGAGATCAGGGAGGACCACTAAATCAGCCCCAGCATTTT. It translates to CATSRDQGGPLNQPQHF.

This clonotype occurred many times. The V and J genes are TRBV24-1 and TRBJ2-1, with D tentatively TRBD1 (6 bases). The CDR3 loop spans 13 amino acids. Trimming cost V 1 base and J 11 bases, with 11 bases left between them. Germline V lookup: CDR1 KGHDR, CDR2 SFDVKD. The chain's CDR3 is CATSDFATGQQFF. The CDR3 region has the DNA TGTGCCACCAGTGATTTCGCGACAGGTCAGCAGTTCTTC.

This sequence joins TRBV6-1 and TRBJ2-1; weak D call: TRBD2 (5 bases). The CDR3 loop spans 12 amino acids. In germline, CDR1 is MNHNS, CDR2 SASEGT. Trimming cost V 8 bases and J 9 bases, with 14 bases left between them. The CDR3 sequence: CASRHSSSEQFF. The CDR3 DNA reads TGTGCCAGCCGACATTCTAGCAGTGAGCAGTTCTTC.

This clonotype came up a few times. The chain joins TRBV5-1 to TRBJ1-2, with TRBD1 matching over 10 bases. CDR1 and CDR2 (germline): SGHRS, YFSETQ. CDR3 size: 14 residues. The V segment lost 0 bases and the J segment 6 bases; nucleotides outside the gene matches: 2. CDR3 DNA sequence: TGCGCCAGCAGCTTGGGGACAGGGGGTAATGGCTACACCTTC. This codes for CASSLGTGGNGYTF.

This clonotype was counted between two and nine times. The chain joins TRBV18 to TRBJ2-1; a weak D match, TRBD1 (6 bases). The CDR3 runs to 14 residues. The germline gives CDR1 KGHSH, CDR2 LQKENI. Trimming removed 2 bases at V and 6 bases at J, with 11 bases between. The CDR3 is CASSPGQLSNEQFF. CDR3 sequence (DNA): TGTGCCAGCTCACCAGGACAGCTCAGCAATGAGCAGTTCTTC. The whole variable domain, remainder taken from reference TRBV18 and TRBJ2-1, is NAGVMQNPRHLVRRRGQEARLRCSPMKGHSHVYWYRQLPEEGLKFMVYLQKENIIDESGMPKERFSAEFPKEGPSILRIQQVVRGDSAAYFCASSPGQLSNEQFFGPGTRLTVL.

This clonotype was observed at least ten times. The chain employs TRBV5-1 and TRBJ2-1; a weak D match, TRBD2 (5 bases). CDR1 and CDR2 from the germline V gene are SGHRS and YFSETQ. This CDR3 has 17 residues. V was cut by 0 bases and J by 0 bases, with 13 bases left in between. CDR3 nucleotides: TGCGCCAGCAGCTTGGGCCTAGCACCAAGCTCCTACAATGAGCAGTTCTTC. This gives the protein CASSLGLAPSSYNEQFF.

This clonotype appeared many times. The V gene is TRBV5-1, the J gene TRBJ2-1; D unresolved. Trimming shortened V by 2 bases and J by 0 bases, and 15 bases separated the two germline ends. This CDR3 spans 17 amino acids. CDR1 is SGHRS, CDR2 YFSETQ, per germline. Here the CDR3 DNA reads TGCGCCAGCAGCTTCCCCACAGACTCCAACTCCTACAATGAGCAGTTCTTC. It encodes CASSFPTDSNSYNEQFF.